This TCR gamma chain was sequenced for a study of intestinal T cells in coeliac disease (dated by TCRdb to 2020 to 2021). For context, the study as a whole: In the TRG cohort, coeliac patients were much younger than controls, with a mean age of around 15 years compared with approximately 55 years. In the TCR-delta (TRD) cohort, there were duodenal biopsies from about 10 coeliac disease patients and about 10 non-coeliac controls. A second, larger TCR-gamma (TRG) cohort comprised duodenal biopsies from some 36 coeliac disease patients and some 21 non-coeliac controls.

Library preparation was by multiplex PCR. The sequencer was an Ion Torrent PGM. The LymphoTrack kit, which has primers carrying Illumina adapters, was used to amplify TRG repertoires from 200 ng of biopsy DNA. After purification with AMPure XP beads and quantification on a 2100 Bioanalyzer, the TRG amplicons were pooled in equimolar amounts. Sequencing of TRG libraries was performed on an Ion PGM instrument. Processing in the source paper ran as follows. Using FastX, any read was removed if more than 10% of its nucleotides had quality scores below the third quartile calculated per patient. IMGT/HighV-QUEST was used to align the reads, assigning V, D and J genes, identifying CDR3 regions and assessing functionality. After the sequences were translated into amino acids, every sequence predicted to be non-functional was thrown out. CDR3s were split into kmers with and without positional annotation, PCA was performed on kmer frequencies, and samples were clustered using all 1023 combinations of PCs 1-10. Classification was validated by leave-one-out cross-validation, re-optimising parameters on the remaining samples each time. Using the vegan R package, Shannon diversity was calculated from repeated random subsamples whose size matched the lowest read count. Identical DNA sequences were merged into single rows after TCRdb reprocessed the public reads with CATT. The authors' filters were not applied to this entry. The sample contains roughly 710 gamma-chain clones, roughly 50% of them found a single time. Over 15% of the sample is taken by the ten largest.

Turning to this clone: Its antigen has not been determined. No qualities accompany the bases; no much larger clone lies one base away.

Broad study findings and their caveats: Coeliac and control groups differed significantly in age, although an age-split analysis did not yield significant classification. FFPE-derived DNA was found to be relatively degraded, and loss of a proportion of TCR sequences in each sample was likely caused by this degradation. TRG clustering correctly classified most of the 54 biopsies (roughly 94%), with a reported leave-one-out accuracy of approximately 87%. There was no way to tell repeated CDR3 amino acid sequences apart from PCR duplicates. TRD kmer-based clustering correctly classified all 22 biopsies in training, with a reported leave-one-out accuracy of 91%.

Its CDR3 holds 15 amino acids, cysteine through phenylalanine. Left in the record is the CDR3 DNA by itself, 45 bases read in frame from the first base. Ends trimmed: V by 2 bases, J by 3 bases; bases unmatched to a gene: 6. CDR1 and CDR2, per the germline V gene, are EGSNGY and YDSYNSKV. Genomic DNA was extracted with the QIAamp DNA FFPE tissue kit from ten 5-um FFPE scrolls per case. To test whether coeliac disease can be classified from the TCR repertoire, the study used fully anonymised formalin-fixed paraffin-embedded duodenal biopsies that were not needed for diagnosis. This TCR came from a human donor with celiac disease. The sample consisted of a duodenal biopsy. Rearrangement joined TRGV2 to TRGJP1. CDR3 loop: CATWDARPTGWFKIF. The DNA is TGTGCCACCTGGGACGCCCGACCCACTGGTTGGTTCAAGATATTT.